What follows are 27 T cell receptor beta chains derived from one specimen sequenced in a study of vaccination effects on CD4 cells after COVID-19. Ahead of sequencing, the ViraFEST assay grew antigen-specific CD4+ T cells using viral peptide pools. Culturing for around 10 days preceded CD4+ T cell isolation. Participants got two doses of BNT162b2 or mRNA-1273 vaccine. Their cognate antigens are unknown. TCRdb's copy holds only in-frame clones and misses some; the assay was immunoSEQ multiplex PCR. The sample yields roughly 59,000 clones, roughly 78% seen once. Specimen: CD4+ T cells from PBMCs cultured with HCoV-OC43 spike peptides, collected after COVID-19 vaccination. Indicated subset: HCoV-OC43 spike overlapping peptide pool stimulation. These receptors originate from a human donor who received a COVID-19 vaccine.

The chain has TRBV4-3 and TRBJ2-5; no firm D call. Trimming stripped 1 base from V and 7 bases from J, with 13 bases between. Germline loops: CDR1 LGHNA, CDR2 YSLEER. The CDR3 spans 14 residues. The DNA for the CDR3 is TGCGCCAGCAGCCAAGTTCTGGGATCCGGGACCCAGTACTTC. Its protein product is CASSQVLGSGTQYF.

This chain links TRBV6-6 with TRBJ1-3; 10 bases fit TRBD1. CDR3 length equals 15 residues. V gave up 6 bases and J gave up 3 bases; unmatched junction bases: 5. In germline, CDR1 is MNHNY, CDR2 SVGAGI (reference sequence). The CDR3 sequence is CASRTTGGGGNTIYF. The CDR3 bases are TGTGCCAGCAGGACGACAGGGGGCGGTGGAAACACCATATATTTT.

This chain links TRBV5-1 with TRBJ2-3; no clear D gene. Germline V lookup: CDR1 SGHRS, CDR2 YFSETQ. This CDR3 region has 15 residues. V was shortened by 1 base and J by 1 base, with 10 bases between the two germline ends. The CDR3 nucleotides are TGCGCCAGCAGCTTGTACGGGCCGGGCACAGATACGCAGTATTTT. Translation gives CASSLYGPGTDTQYF.

The CDR3, as DNA: TGTGCCAGTAAACCATACGGGGGGGGCTACAATGAGCAGTTCTTC. Translated, it gives CASKPYGGGYNEQFF. The J gene is TRBJ2-1, the V gene TRBV19; the match to TRBD2 covers 8 bases. Looked up from germline, CDR1 is LNHDA and CDR2 is SQIVND (reference sequence). The CDR3 is 15 amino acids. With 7 bases clipped from V and 3 bases from J, the junction kept 8 bases outside the gene matches.

V is TRBV7-2 and J is TRBJ2-1, with no clear D. Looked up from germline, CDR1 is SGHTA and CDR2 is FQGNSA. The CDR3 sequence is 12 residues long. Trimming cost V 2 bases and J 13 bases, with 12 bases left between them. CDR3 sequence: CASSLLPTYQFF. The CDR3 region has the DNA TGTGCCAGCAGCTTACTCCCTACGTACCAGTTCTTC.

The chain is built from TRBV6-5 and TRBJ1-4; D possibly corresponds to TRBD1 (6 bases). The CDR3 has 13 amino acids. The V gene lost 2 bases and the J gene lost 8 bases, with 9 bases spanning the gap. Germline-derived CDR1 and CDR2 are MNHEY and SVGAGI. The CDR3 DNA reads TGTGCCAGCAGTTACAGGGGGAGAGAAAAACTGTTTTTT. Translating it yields CASSYRGREKLFF.

This clone was counted once. The chain employs TRBV4-3 and TRBJ1-4, with a tentative D call TRBD1 (5 bases). There are 16 residues in the CDR3. Trimming took off 0 bases at V and 7 bases at J, with 15 bases between the two ends. Per the germline V gene, CDR1 is LGHNA and CDR2 is YSLEER. CDR3 in amino acids: CASSQEVKGLGEKLFF. CDR3 nucleotides: TGCGCCAGCAGCCAAGAAGTGAAGGGGTTAGGTGAAAAACTGTTTTTT.

This clone was detected a few times. The chain's CDR3 is CASTNAHSDPRPQHF. The CDR3 DNA follows: TGTGCCAGTACAAACGCCCACAGCGACCCACGGCCCCAGCATTTT. The chain links TRBV19 to TRBJ1-5; D remains ambiguous. The V gene's germline CDR1 is LNHDA and CDR2 SQIVND (reference sequence). The CDR3 covers 15 residues. Trimming took 7 bases from V and 9 from J, leaving 22 bases between them.

The chain joins TRBV3-1 (or the pseudogene TRBV3-2) to TRBJ2-7; D may correspond to TRBD1 or TRBD2 (5 bases each). From germline, CDR1 is LGHDT and CDR2 YNNKEL (reference sequence). The length of the CDR3 is 16 residues. V lost 1 base to trimming and J lost 9 bases, with 22 bases between them. DNA of the CDR3: TGTGCCAGCAGCCAAGTCGAGGGACGGGCCGCCTTCGGGCAGTACGTC. Translated: CASSQVEGRAAFGQYV.

This clone has only a few counts. The rearrangement links TRBV15 to TRBJ1-1, with TRBD1 as a possible D gene (6 bases). V lost 2 bases to trimming and J lost 4 bases, with 11 bases between them. The CDR3 runs to 14 residues. CDR1 and CDR2 (germline): LNHNV, YYDKDF (reference sequence). The CDR3 DNA is TGTGCCACCAGCAGACTACAGGGAGGCACTGAAGCTTTCTTT. Residues: CATSRLQGGTEAFF.

This CDR3 reads CASSSQAGDYEQFF. As DNA, the CDR3 is TGTGCCAGCAGTTCACAAGCGGGGGATTATGAGCAGTTCTTC. This rearrangement joins TRBV27 to TRBJ2-1, with 8 bases matching TRBD2. V dropped 4 bases and J dropped 8; count of bases not matched to a gene: 7. The CDR3 covers 14 residues. Germline CDR1 reads MNHEY; CDR2 reads SMNVEV (reference sequence).

The chain has TRBV3-1 (or the pseudogene TRBV3-2) and TRBJ2-1; 8 nucleotides match TRBD2. This CDR3 spans 16 amino acids. Per germline, CDR1 LGHDT and CDR2 YNNKEL (reference sequence). The J segment lost 8 bases and the V segment lost 7 bases, leaving 16 bases of the junction unmatched. This CDR3 is CASTLGGSGVRDEQFF. Here the CDR3 DNA reads TGTGCCAGCACCCTAGGTGGTAGCGGGGTCCGGGATGAGCAGTTCTTC.

V and J are TRBV3-1 (or the pseudogene TRBV3-2) and TRBJ2-2; D is unresolved. The CDR3 covers 14 residues. The germline CDR1 and CDR2 sequences are LGHDT and YNNKEL (reference sequence). Between the trimmed V and J ends, which lost 3 bases and 1 base, there was a span of 6 bases. The CDR3 nucleotides are TGTGCCAGCAGCCATCGACGGAACACCGGGGAGCTGTTTTTT. As protein: CASSHRRNTGELFF.

The chain recombines TRBV4-2 with TRBJ2-4; TRBD1 is a possible D gene (6 bases). With 2 bases removed from V and 10 bases from J, the gap between germline ends came to 15 bases. The CDR3 consists of 14 residues. Germline assignment: CDR1 LGHNA and CDR2 YNFKEQ. CDR3 region: CASSQSDSQGIQYF. DNA of the CDR3: TGTGCCAGCAGCCAATCAGACTCCCAGGGGATTCAGTACTTC.

The chain couples TRBV24-1 to TRBJ2-5; the match to TRBD1 covers 8 bases. V lost 5 bases and J lost 1; bases outside the gene matches: 5. This CDR3 is 15 amino acids long. The germline gives CDR1 KGHDR, CDR2 SFDVKD. The CDR3 spells CATSASDRGQETQYF. The CDR3 bases are TGTGCCACCAGTGCCTCCGACAGGGGCCAAGAGACCCAGTACTTC.

CDR3: CASSLLDRGNSPLHF. The CDR3 DNA follows: TGTGCCAGCAGCTTACTGGACAGGGGGAACTCACCCCTCCACTTT. This chain links TRBV7-2 with TRBJ1-6, with TRBD1 matching 10 bases. There are 15 residues in the CDR3. V dropped 2 bases and J dropped 10; count of bases not matched to a gene: 5. The germline gives CDR1 SGHTA, CDR2 FQGNSA. The variable domain in full, completed from reference TRBV7-2 and TRBJ1-6, reads GAGVSQSPSNKVTEKGKDVELRCDPISGHTALYWYRQSLGQGLEFLIYFQGNSAPDKSGLPSDRFSAERTGGSVSTLTIQRTQQEDSAVYLCASSLLDRGNSPLHFGNGTRLTVT.

This clone occurred a few times. The J gene is TRBJ1-2, the V gene TRBV5-1; 8 nucleotides align to TRBD1. V was pared by 0 bases and J by 4 bases, with 2 bases of the junction left unmatched. CDR1 and CDR2 (germline): SGHRS, YFSETQ. This CDR3 comprises 14 residues. The CDR3, as DNA: TGCGCCAGCAGCTTGGCCACAGGGGGCTATGGCTACACCTTC. It translates to CASSLATGGYGYTF. The full variable domain, with the rest looked up from reference TRBV5-1 and TRBJ1-2, is KAGVTQTPRYLIKTRGQQVTLSCSPISGHRSVSWYQQTPGQGLQFLFEYFSETQRNKGNFPGRFSGRQFSNSRSEMNVSTLELGDSALYLCASSLATGGYGYTFGSGTRLTVV.

The chain links TRBV15 to TRBJ1-2; D is unclear. With 0 bases removed from V and 1 base from J, the gap between germline ends came to 3 bases. Germline V gene data show CDR1 as LNHNV and CDR2 as YYDKDF (reference sequence). This CDR3 is 13 amino acids long. The CDR3 spells CATSRDNNYGYTF. The CDR3 region has the DNA TGTGCCACCAGCAGAGATAATAACTATGGCTACACCTTC.

The V gene is TRBV5-1, the J gene TRBJ2-2; 7 bases align to TRBD1. The CDR3 has 16 residues. Germline values: CDR1 SGHRS, CDR2 YFSETQ. J lost 4 bases, V lost 4 bases, and 10 bases had no gene match. The CDR3 DNA sequence: TGCGCCAGCAGCCCCATTTGGACAGGCGGCACCGGGGAGCTGTTTTTT. It encodes CASSPIWTGGTGELFF.

The chain joins TRBV2 to TRBJ2-6; tentative D call: TRBD1 (6 bases). CDR1 SNHLY and CDR2 FYNNEI come from the germline V gene. This CDR3 contains 15 residues. V dropped 7 bases and J dropped 0 bases, with 10 bases sitting between them. This chain's CDR3 is CASKKQGSGANVLTF. The CDR3 DNA reads TGTGCCAGCAAGAAACAGGGCTCTGGGGCCAACGTCCTGACTTTC.

The chain employs TRBV25-1 and TRBJ2-3; maybe TRBD1 (5 bases). Between the trimmed V and J ends, which lost 1 base and 9 bases, there was a span of 8 bases. Germline lookup yields CDR1 MGHDK and CDR2 SYGVNS. This CDR3 is 12 amino acids long. CDR3 loop: CASSEFAGTQYF. CDR3 DNA sequence: TGTGCCAGCAGTGAATTCGCAGGGACGCAGTATTTT.

The chain employs TRBV24-1 and TRBJ2-1, with 8 bases that match TRBD1. The CDR3 length is 16 residues. V was pared by 4 bases and J by 0 bases, with 4 bases of the junction left unmatched. Germline assignment: CDR1 KGHDR and CDR2 SFDVKD. This CDR3 is CATSDSGTGSYNEQFF. CDR3 sequence (DNA): TGTGCCACCAGTGACTCCGGGACAGGCTCCTACAATGAGCAGTTCTTC.

This clone has only one observation. The chain combines TRBV5-1 with TRBJ2-1, with 10 bases that match TRBD2. Germline CDR1 reads SGHRS; CDR2 reads YFSETQ. V trimming: 4 bases; J trimming: 3 bases; junction bases outside the gene matches: 10. The CDR3 covers 17 residues. The DNA for the CDR3 is TGCGCCAGCAGCCTCCACTCTAGCGGGGGAAGCTACAATGAGCAGTTCTTC. Amino acids: CASSLHSSGGSYNEQFF.

As concerns this clone: One end of the junction varies from germline; a read error may be responsible. The chain couples TRBV10-3 to TRBJ1-4; maybe TRBD1 (5 bases). Germline lookup yields CDR1 ENHRY and CDR2 SYGVKD. The CDR3 extends over 15 amino acids. CDR3: CAISGTRVPNKKLFF. The CDR3 DNA sequence: TGTGCCATCAGTGGGACCAGGGTGCCTAATAAAAAACTGTTTTTT.

V usage is TRBV11-2 and J usage is TRBJ1-4; possibly TRBD1 for D (5 bases). The CDR3 is made up of 14 amino acids. Germline CDR1 is SGHAT and CDR2 is FQNNGV. V lost 5 bases and J 4 bases, leaving 11 bases between the germline ends. CDR3 nucleotides: TGTGCCAGCAGCCCGCAGGGAGTTAATGAAAAACTGTTTTTT. Protein product: CASSPQGVNEKLFF.

The rearrangement uses TRBV14 and TRBJ2-3, with 9 bases fitting TRBD1. With V trimmed by 4 bases and J by 1 base, 3 bases remained unmatched. The CDR3 contains 15 residues. From germline, CDR1 is SGHDN and CDR2 FVKESK. The chain's CDR3 is CASSLRDRGTDTQYF. CDR3 bases: TGTGCCAGCAGCCTCCGGGACAGGGGCACAGATACGCAGTATTTT.

The chain uses TRBV3-1 (or the pseudogene TRBV3-2) and TRBJ1-3; tentative D call: TRBD1 (5 bases). Trimming shortened V by 2 bases and J by 0 bases, and 8 bases separated the two germline ends. The CDR3 consists of 15 residues. Germline assignment: CDR1 LGHDT and CDR2 YNNKEL (reference sequence). In DNA form, the CDR3 reads TGTGCCAGCAGCCAATGGACAAGCTCTGGAAACACCATATATTTT. As protein: CASSQWTSSGNTIYF.